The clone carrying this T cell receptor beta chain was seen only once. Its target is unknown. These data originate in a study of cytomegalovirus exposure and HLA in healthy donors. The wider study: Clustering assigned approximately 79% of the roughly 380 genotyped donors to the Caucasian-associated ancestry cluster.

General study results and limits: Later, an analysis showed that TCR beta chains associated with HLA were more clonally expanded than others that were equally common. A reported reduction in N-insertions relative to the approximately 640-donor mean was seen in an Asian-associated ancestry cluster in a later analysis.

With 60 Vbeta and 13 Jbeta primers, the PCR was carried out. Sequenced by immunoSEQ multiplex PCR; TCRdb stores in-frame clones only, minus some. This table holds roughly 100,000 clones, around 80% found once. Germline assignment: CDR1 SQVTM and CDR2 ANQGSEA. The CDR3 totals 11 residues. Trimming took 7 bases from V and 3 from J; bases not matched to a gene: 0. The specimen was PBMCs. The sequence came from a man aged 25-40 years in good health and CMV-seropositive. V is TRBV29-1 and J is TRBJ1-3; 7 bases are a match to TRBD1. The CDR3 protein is CSGQGGNTIYF. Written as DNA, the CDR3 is TGCAGCGGACAGGGTGGAAACACCATATATTTT.